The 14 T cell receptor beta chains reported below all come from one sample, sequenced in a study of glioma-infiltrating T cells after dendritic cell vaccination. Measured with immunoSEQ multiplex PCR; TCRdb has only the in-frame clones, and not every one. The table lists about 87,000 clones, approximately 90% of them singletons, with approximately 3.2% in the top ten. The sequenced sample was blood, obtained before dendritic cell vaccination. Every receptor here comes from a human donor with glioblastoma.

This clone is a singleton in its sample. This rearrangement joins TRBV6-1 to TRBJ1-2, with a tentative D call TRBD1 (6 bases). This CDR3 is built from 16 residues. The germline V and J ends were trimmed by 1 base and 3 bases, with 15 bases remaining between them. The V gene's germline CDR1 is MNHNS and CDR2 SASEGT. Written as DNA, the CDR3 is TGTGCCAGCAGTGAAGATTTGGCAGGGGCCTACTATGGCTACACCTTC. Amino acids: CASSEDLAGAYYGYTF.

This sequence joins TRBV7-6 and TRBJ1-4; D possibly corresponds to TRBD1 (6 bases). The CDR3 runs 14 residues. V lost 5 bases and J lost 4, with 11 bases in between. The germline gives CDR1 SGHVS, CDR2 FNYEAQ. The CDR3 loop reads CASSPGQHNEKLFF. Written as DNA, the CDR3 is TGTGCCAGCAGCCCCGGACAGCATAATGAAAAACTGTTTTTT.

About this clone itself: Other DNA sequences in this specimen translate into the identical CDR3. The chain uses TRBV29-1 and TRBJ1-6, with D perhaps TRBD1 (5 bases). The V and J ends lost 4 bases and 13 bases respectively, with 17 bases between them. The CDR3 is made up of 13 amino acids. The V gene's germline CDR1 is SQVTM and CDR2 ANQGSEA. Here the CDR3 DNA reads TGCAGCGTTGCGGACAACGTTAAATCCCCCCTCCACTTT. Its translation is CSVADNVKSPLHF.

The CDR3 DNA is TGTGCCAGCAGCTTAGTGTCAAGGACAGGGAGAGAGACCCAGTACTTC. Its translation: CASSLVSRTGRETQYF. The V gene is TRBV7-8, the J gene TRBJ2-5; 8 nucleotides line up with TRBD1. This CDR3 region has 16 residues. Trimming at V came to 1 base and at J to 4 bases, leaving 8 bases not matched to a gene. The germline V gene has CDR1 SGHVS and CDR2 FQNEAQ.

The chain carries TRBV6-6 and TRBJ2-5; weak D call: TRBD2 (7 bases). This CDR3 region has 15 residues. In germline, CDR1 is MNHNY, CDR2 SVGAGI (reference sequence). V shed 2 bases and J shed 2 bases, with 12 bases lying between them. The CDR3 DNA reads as TGTGCCAGCAGTTACCGGGGGGCGGGTCAAGAGACCCAGTACTTC. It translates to CASSYRGAGQETQYF.

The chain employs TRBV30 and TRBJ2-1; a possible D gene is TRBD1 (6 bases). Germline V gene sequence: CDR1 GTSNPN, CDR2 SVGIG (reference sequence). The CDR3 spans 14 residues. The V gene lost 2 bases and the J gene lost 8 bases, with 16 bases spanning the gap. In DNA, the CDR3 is TGTGCCTGGAGTCCGCCAGGGGCTAGTTATGAGCAGTTCTTC. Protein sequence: CAWSPPGASYEQFF.

CDR3 in DNA: TGTGCCAGTAGTATAGCAGGGGGCGCAACTGAAGCTTTCTTT. Translated: CASSIAGGATEAFF. The chain uses TRBV19 and TRBJ1-1, with 8 nucleotides matching TRBD1. The germline gives CDR1 LNHDA, CDR2 SQIVND (reference sequence). The CDR3 covers 14 residues. V was clipped by 1 base and J by 5 bases; unmatched bases: 3.

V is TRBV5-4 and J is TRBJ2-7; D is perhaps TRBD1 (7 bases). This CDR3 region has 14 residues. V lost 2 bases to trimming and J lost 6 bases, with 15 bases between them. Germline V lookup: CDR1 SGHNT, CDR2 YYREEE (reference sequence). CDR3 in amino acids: CASSLGQGGTEQYF. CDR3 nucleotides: TGTGCCAGCAGCTTAGGTCAGGGGGGCACCGAGCAGTACTTC.

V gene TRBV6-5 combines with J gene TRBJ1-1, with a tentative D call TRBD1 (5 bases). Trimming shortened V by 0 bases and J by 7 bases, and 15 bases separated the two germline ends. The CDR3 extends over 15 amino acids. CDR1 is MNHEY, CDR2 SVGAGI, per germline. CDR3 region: CASSYSRQWAVEAFF. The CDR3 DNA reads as TGTGCCAGCAGTTACTCGAGACAGTGGGCAGTTGAAGCTTTCTTT.

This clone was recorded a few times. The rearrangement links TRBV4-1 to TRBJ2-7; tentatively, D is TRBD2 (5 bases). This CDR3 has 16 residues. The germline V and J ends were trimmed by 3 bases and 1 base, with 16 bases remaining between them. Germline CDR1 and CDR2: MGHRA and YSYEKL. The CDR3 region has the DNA TGCGCCAGCAGCCACCTCTTGAGGGCCCGGTCCTACGAGCAGTACTTC. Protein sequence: CASSHLLRARSYEQYF.

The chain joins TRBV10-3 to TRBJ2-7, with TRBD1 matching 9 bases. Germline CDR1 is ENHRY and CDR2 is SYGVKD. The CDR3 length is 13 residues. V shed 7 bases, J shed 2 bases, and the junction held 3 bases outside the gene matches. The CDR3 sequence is CAIKGQGTYEQYF. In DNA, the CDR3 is TGTGCCATCAAGGGACAGGGAACCTACGAGCAGTACTTC.

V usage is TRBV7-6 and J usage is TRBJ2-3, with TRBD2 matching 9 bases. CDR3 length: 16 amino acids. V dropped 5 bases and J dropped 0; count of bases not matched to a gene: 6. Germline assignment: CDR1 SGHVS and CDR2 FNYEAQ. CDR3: CASSPAGGFSTDTQYF. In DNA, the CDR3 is TGTGCCAGCAGCCCCGCGGGAGGGTTTAGCACAGATACGCAGTATTTT. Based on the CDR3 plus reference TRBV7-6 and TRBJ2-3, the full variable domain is GAGVSQSPRYKVTKRGQDVALRCDPISGHVSLYWYRQALGQGPEFLTYFNYEAQQDKSGLPNDRFSAERPEGSISTLTIQRTEQRDSAMYRCASSPAGGFSTDTQYFGPGTRLTVL.

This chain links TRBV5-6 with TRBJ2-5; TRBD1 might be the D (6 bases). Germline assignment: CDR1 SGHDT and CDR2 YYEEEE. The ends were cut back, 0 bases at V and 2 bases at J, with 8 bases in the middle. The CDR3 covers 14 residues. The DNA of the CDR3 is TGTGCCAGCAGCTTGGGAACAGGGCAAGAGACCCAGTACTTC. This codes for CASSLGTGQETQYF.

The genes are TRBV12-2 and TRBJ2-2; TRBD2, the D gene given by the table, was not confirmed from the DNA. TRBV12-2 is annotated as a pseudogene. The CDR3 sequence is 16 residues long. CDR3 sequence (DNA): TGTGCAAGTCGCTTTCTAGCGGGACGATACACCGGGGAGCTGTTTTTT. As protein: CASRFLAGRYTGELFF.